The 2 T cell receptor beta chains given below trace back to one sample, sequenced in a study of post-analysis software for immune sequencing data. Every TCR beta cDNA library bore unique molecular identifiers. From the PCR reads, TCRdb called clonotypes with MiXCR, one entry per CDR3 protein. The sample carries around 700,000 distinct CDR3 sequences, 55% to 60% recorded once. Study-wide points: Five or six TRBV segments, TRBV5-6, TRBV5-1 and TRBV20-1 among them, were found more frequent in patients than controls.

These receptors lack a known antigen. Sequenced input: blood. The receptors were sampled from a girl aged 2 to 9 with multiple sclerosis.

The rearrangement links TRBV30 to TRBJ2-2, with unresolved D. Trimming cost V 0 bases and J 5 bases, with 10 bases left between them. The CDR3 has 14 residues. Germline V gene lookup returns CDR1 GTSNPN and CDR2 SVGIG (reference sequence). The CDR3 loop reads CAWSVHGRTGELFF. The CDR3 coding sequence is TGTGCCTGGAGTGTACACGGCCGTACCGGGGAGCTGTTTTTT.

In DNA form, the CDR3 reads TGTGCCAGCAGCGTAGGAGGGGGCGATAGCTACACCTTC. Protein: CASSVGGGDSYTF. The chain has TRBV9 and TRBJ1-2; 7 positions match TRBD1. This CDR3 is 13 amino acids long. Germline trimming cut 0 bases from V and 9 bases from J; bases unmatched to any gene: 5. Germline V lookup: CDR1 SGDLS, CDR2 YYNGEE. Complete variable domain (other parts from reference TRBV9 and TRBJ1-2): DSGVTQTPKHLITATGQRVTLRCSPRSGDLSVYWYQQSLDQGLQFLIQYYNGEERAKGNILERFSAQQFPDLHSELNLSSLELGDSALYFCASSVGGGDSYTFGSGTRLTVV.